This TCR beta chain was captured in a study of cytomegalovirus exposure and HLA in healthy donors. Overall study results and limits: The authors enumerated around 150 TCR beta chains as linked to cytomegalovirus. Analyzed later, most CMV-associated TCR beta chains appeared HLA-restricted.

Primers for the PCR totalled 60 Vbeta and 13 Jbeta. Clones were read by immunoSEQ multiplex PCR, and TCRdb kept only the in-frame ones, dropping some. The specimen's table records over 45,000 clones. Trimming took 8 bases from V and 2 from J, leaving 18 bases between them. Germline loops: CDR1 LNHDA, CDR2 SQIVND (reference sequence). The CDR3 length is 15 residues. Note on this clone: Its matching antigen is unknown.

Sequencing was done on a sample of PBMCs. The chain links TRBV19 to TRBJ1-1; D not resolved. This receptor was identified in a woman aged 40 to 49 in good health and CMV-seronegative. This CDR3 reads CASPPRERSNTEAFF. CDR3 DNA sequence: TGTGCCAGTCCCCCCCGGGAAAGATCCAACACTGAAGCTTTCTTT.